The following is a TCR beta chain sequence with its context. The sample belongs to a study of blood T cell repertoires in COVID-19. Turning to the study itself: Sites across the United States, Italy and Spain contributed samples from acute and convalescent COVID-19. T cells, B-cell-depleted T cells, or PBMCs supplied cDNA or gDNA.

Per the original data handling: Amplification of reference gene primers provided the estimated nucleated cell counts. The table came from immunoSEQ multiplex PCR; TCRdb's copy has only in-frame clones and leaves some out. For V, J and clone size, that table is used; D and trimming come from the DNA. Of around 130,000 clones listed, under 90% were seen once; the top ten hold 3% to 4%. The CDR3 has 14 residues. With 3 bases removed from V and 0 bases from J, the gap between germline ends came to 7 bases. In germline, CDR1 is MDHEN, CDR2 SYDVKM. Specimen: peripheral blood. The rearrangement uses TRBV28 and TRBJ2-3; D perhaps matches TRBD1 (6 bases). This TCR derives from a man in his fifties or sixties with acute or convalescent COVID-19. Here the CDR3 reads CASSFGQSTDTQYF. CDR3 bases: TGTGCCAGCAGTTTTGGACAGAGCACAGATACGCAGTATTTT.